The rows below give T cell receptor beta chains drawn from one sample of a study of blood T cell repertoires in COVID-19. Using immunoSEQ multiplex PCR, the repertoire was profiled, and TCRdb retains in-frame clones only, with some absent. The sample includes tens of thousands of clones, 80% to 90% of them seen just once. The sample taken for sequencing was peripheral blood. These receptors were obtained from a human donor in a cohort sampled during active COVID-19. The CDR3 runs from the conserved cysteine through the conserved F or W. The order of the fields is CDR3 DNA, CDR3 protein, V gene, J gene, D gene, clone size. The D gene is left open where the match is weak. Size values are once, few and many counts, or a class for expanded clones, and some rows have none.

CDR3 DNA: TGTGCCAGTAGTACGTGGACAGGGATCGGCGGGGAGCTGTTTTTT; CDR3 protein: CASSTWTGIGGELFF; V gene: TRBV19; J gene: TRBJ2-2; D gene: TRBD1; clone size: .
CDR3 DNA: TGTGCCAGTAGTCACCGGACTAGCAGATATGAGCAGTTCTTC; CDR3 protein: CASSHRTSRYEQFF; V gene: TRBV19; J gene: TRBJ2-1; D gene: TRBD2; clone size: .
CDR3 DNA: TGCGCCAGCAGCTTACAGGGGACTGGGGCCAACGTCCTGACTTTC; CDR3 protein: CASSLQGTGANVLTF; V gene: TRBV5-1; J gene: TRBJ2-6; D gene: TRBD1; clone size: .
CDR3 DNA: TGTGCCAGCAGCCTAGGGGCAACTAGCAATCAGCCCCAGCATTTT; CDR3 protein: CASSLGATSNQPQHF; V gene: TRBV7-2; J gene: TRBJ1-5; D gene: .; clone size: .
CDR3 DNA: TGTGCCAGCAGTTACTCCTGGACTAGAGGGCGCGAGACCCAGTACTTC; CDR3 protein: CASSYSWTRGRETQYF; V gene: TRBV6-5; J gene: TRBJ2-5; D gene: TRBD2; clone size: few
CDR3 DNA: TGTGCCAGCAGCTTAGGGCGGGGCAGGGGGGTTCAGCCCCAGCATTTT; CDR3 protein: CASSLGRGRGVQPQHF; V gene: TRBV5-8; J gene: TRBJ1-5; D gene: TRBD1; clone size: once
CDR3 DNA: TGTGCCAGCAGTATTAGCGGGGGGGGTCCCTACGAGCAGTACTTC; CDR3 protein: CASSISGGGPYEQYF; V gene: TRBV6-5; J gene: TRBJ2-7; D gene: TRBD2; clone size: .
CDR3 DNA: TGTGCCAGCAGCCCGACAGGGGCTCCCTACGAGCAGTACTTC; CDR3 protein: CASSPTGAPYEQYF; V gene: TRBV6-5; J gene: TRBJ2-7; D gene: TRBD1; clone size: once
CDR3 DNA: TGCGCCAGCAGCTTGATTGGGGGCACAGGCACCGGGGAGCTGTTTTTT; CDR3 protein: CASSLIGGTGTGELFF; V gene: TRBV5-1; J gene: TRBJ2-2; D gene: .; clone size: .
CDR3 DNA: TGTGCCAGCAGCTCTAGGGGAGAGGGAGGTTGGGCTTTCTTT; CDR3 protein: CASSSRGEGGWAFF; V gene: TRBV9; J gene: TRBJ1-1; D gene: .; clone size: .
CDR3 DNA: TGTGCCAGCAGCTGGACAGGGGGCAGATTTGAGACCCAGTACTTC; CDR3 protein: CASSWTGGRFETQYF; V gene: TRBV6-2/TRBV6-3; J gene: TRBJ2-5; D gene: TRBD1; clone size: .
CDR3 DNA: TGCGCCAGCAGCTTGGAGGGACAGGGGTCAACTAATGAAAAACTGTTTTTT; CDR3 protein: CASSLEGQGSTNEKLFF; V gene: TRBV5-1; J gene: TRBJ1-4; D gene: TRBD1; clone size: .
CDR3 DNA: TGTGCCAGCAGTTTTAACAGGGGGCTACAGCCCCAGCATTTT; CDR3 protein: CASSFNRGLQPQHF; V gene: TRBV28; J gene: TRBJ1-5; D gene: TRBD1; clone size: .
CDR3 DNA: TGTGCCAGCAGCTTGTCGGGTGTTACCTGGGAGACCCAGTACTTC; CDR3 protein: CASSLSGVTWETQYF; V gene: TRBV7-3; J gene: TRBJ2-5; D gene: .; clone size: .
CDR3 DNA: TGTGCCAGCGGTAGACTAGCGCGACAAGAGACCCAGTACTTC; CDR3 protein: CASGRLARQETQYF; V gene: TRBV6-5; J gene: TRBJ2-5; D gene: TRBD2; clone size: .
CDR3 DNA: TGTGCCAGCAGCCCTGTCGGGGAAAAACTGTTTTTT; CDR3 protein: CASSPVGEKLFF; V gene: TRBV7-9; J gene: TRBJ1-4; D gene: .; clone size: .
CDR3 DNA: TGTGCCAGCAGTCCCGGTTTAGCGAGCTCCTACAATGAGCAGTTCTTC; CDR3 protein: CASSPGLASSYNEQFF; V gene: TRBV28; J gene: TRBJ2-1; D gene: .; clone size: .
CDR3 DNA: TGTGCCAGCAGAGGGAGGTACAATCAGCCCCAGCATTTT; CDR3 protein: CASRGRYNQPQHF; V gene: TRBV6-5; J gene: TRBJ1-5; D gene: .; clone size: .
CDR3 DNA: TGTGCCAGCTCACCCCGACAGACTGGAAACACCATATATTTT; CDR3 protein: CASSPRQTGNTIYF; V gene: TRBV18; J gene: TRBJ1-3; D gene: .; clone size: .
CDR3 DNA: TGTGCCAGCTCAACTATACGAGCCTACGAGCAGTACTTC; CDR3 protein: CASSTIRAYEQYF; V gene: TRBV18; J gene: TRBJ2-7; D gene: .; clone size: .
CDR3 DNA: TGCGCCAGCAGCCGGGGACAGGGGGCGTACACCGGGGAGCTGTTTTTT; CDR3 protein: CASSRGQGAYTGELFF; V gene: TRBV5-1; J gene: TRBJ2-2; D gene: TRBD1; clone size: .